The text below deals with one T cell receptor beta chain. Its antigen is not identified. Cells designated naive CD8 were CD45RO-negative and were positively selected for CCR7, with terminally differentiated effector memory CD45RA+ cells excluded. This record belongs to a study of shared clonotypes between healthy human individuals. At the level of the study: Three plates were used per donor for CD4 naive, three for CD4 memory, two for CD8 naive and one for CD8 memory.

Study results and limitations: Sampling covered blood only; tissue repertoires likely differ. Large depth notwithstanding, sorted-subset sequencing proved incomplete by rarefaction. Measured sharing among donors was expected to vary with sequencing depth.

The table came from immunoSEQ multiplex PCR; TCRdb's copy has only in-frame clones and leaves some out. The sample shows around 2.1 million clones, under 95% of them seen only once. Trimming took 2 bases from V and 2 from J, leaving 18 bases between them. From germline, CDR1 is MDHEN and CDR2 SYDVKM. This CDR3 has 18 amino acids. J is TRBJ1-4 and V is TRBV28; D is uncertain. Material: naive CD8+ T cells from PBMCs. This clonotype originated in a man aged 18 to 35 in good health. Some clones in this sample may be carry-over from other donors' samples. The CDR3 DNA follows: TGTGCCAGCAGTTTAGGCACCCTTTACGAAAGCACTAATGAAAAACTGTTTTTT. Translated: CASSLGTLYESTNEKLFF.